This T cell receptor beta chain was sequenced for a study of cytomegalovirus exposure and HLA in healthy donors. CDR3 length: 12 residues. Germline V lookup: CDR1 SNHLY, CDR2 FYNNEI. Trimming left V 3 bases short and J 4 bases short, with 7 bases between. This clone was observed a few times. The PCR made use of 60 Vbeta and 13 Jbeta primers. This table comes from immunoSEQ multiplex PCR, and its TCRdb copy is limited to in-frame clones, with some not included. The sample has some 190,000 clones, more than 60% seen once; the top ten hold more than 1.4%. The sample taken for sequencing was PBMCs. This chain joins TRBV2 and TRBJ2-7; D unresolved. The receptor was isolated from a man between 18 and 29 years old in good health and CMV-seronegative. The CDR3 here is CASSEKLYEQYF. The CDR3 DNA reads TGTGCCAGCAGTGAGAAGCTTTACGAGCAGTACTTC.